This T cell receptor (beta chain) is from a study of blood T cell repertoires in COVID-19. Study-wide background: From T cells, B-cell-depleted T cells, or PBMCs came the material, which was cDNA or gDNA.

V was pared by 3 bases and J by 0 bases, with 17 bases between. Germline V gene sequence: CDR1 KGHSH, CDR2 LQKENI. The CDR3 runs to 17 residues. Patients from Seattle were sampled longitudinally, starting during active infection. This clone occurred once. This table comes from immunoSEQ multiplex PCR, and its TCRdb copy is limited to in-frame clones, with some not included. The sample includes under 250,000 clones, roughly 84% of them seen just once. The material sequenced was peripheral blood. This clonotype was sampled from a man aged 50 to 60 with COVID-19, enrolled during active disease. The chain recombines TRBV18 with TRBJ1-2, with a possible D match to TRBD1 (5 bases). CDR3 sequence reads: CASSPTGGSGANYGYTF. Written as DNA, the CDR3 is TGTGCCAGCTCACCCACGGGGGGTTCCGGAGCTAACTATGGCTACACCTTC.